Listed below are T cell receptor beta chains from one sample, sequenced in a study of cytomegalovirus exposure and HLA in healthy donors. Clones were read by immunoSEQ multiplex PCR, and TCRdb kept only the in-frame ones, dropping some. Here the sample spans some 250,000 clones, around 90% being singletons. The sequencing input was PBMCs. These receptors were obtained from a woman aged 18-29 years in good health and CMV-seronegative. The CDR3 runs from the conserved cysteine through the conserved F or W. The order of the fields is J gene, clone size, V gene, D gene, CDR3 protein, CDR3 DNA. D genes are given only for firm matches. Some rows mark clone size as missing; the rest say once, few, many or name a class of expanded clone.

>TRBJ2-2|-|TRBV6-6|-
CASSHRTENTGELFF
TGTGCCAGCAGCCACAGGACAGAGAACACCGGGGAGCTGTTTTTT
>TRBJ2-4|-|TRBV19|-
CASSNPGVKNIQYF
TGTGCCAGTAGTAACCCAGGGGTCAAAAACATTCAGTACTTC
>TRBJ1-6|-|TRBV6-1|TRBD1
CGIRDSYNSPLHF
TGTGGTATCCGGGACAGTTATAATTCACCCCTCCACTTT
>TRBJ2-7|-|TRBV5-4|TRBD1
CASSSGGAEVYEQYF
TGTGCCAGCAGCTCAGGGGGCGCAGAAGTCTACGAGCAGTACTTC
>TRBJ1-2|once|TRBV9|-
CASSVDNNYGYTF
TGTGCCAGCAGCGTAGACAACAACTATGGCTACACCTTC
>TRBJ2-1|-|TRBV11-3|TRBD2
CASSSRTSGGPDEQFF
TGTGCCAGCAGCTCCCGGACTAGCGGGGGGCCAGATGAGCAGTTCTTC
>TRBJ2-3|-|TRBV9|TRBD2
CASSATTSGGRTDTQYF
TGTGCCAGCAGCGCAACAACTAGCGGGGGACGCACAGATACGCAGTATTTT
>TRBJ2-5|-|TRBV28|-
CASSNTQETQYF
TGTGCCAGCAGTAATACTCAAGAGACCCAGTACTTC
>TRBJ2-1|-|TRBV4-3|-
CASSQDGRAYNEQFF
TGCGCCAGCAGCCAAGATGGCAGGGCTTACAATGAGCAGTTCTTC
>TRBJ2-2|-|TRBV19|-
CASSWGAGELFF
TGTGCCAGTAGTTGGGGGGCCGGGGAGCTGTTTTTT
>TRBJ2-1|-|TRBV28|TRBD2
CASSLAGETKDEQFF
TGTGCCAGCAGTTTAGCGGGGGAAACTAAGGATGAGCAGTTCTTC
>TRBJ2-7|-|TRBV5-6|TRBD2
CASSQTFERGRYEQYF
TGTGCCAGCAGCCAAACGTTCGAGCGGGGACGTTACGAGCAGTACTTC
>TRBJ2-1|-|TRBV2|TRBD2
CASSDGVMVAGGLEQFF
TGTGCCAGCAGTGATGGGGTTATGGTAGCGGGGGGGCTGGAGCAGTTCTTC
>TRBJ2-7|-|TRBV5-1|TRBD2
CASGPSGGPYEQYF
TGCGCAAGCGGGCCTAGCGGGGGACCCTACGAGCAGTACTTC
>TRBJ2-4|-|TRBV5-4|TRBD2
CASSPGGLAKNIQYF
TGTGCCAGCAGCCCGGGGGGACTAGCCAAAAACATTCAGTACTTC
>TRBJ1-5|-|TRBV7-2|-
CASSFSGSSNQPQHF
TGTGCCAGCAGCTTCTCAGGCTCTAGCAATCAGCCCCAGCATTTT
>TRBJ1-2|once|TRBV6-5|TRBD1
CASSPRTGRHYGYTF
TGTGCCAGCAGCCCCCGGACAGGGAGGCACTATGGCTACACCTTC
>TRBJ1-4|-|TRBV6-5|-
CASSYSRGTNEKLFF
TGTGCCAGCAGTTACTCGCGGGGAACTAATGAAAAACTGTTTTTT
>TRBJ2-3|-|TRBV19|TRBD2
CASSITSGTDTQYF
TGTGCCAGTAGTATTACTAGCGGCACAGATACGCAGTATTTT
>TRBJ2-1|-|TRBV12-5|-
CASGRPPGTEQFF
TGTGCTAGTGGTCGGCCTCCGGGGACAGAGCAGTTCTTC
>TRBJ2-2|-|TRBV12-2|-
CASLASNTGELFF
TGTGCAAGTCTGGCCTCGAACACCGGGGAGCTGTTTTTT
>TRBJ2-3|-|TRBV5-1|TRBD1
CASSDDRERYF
TGCGCCAGCAGCGACGACAGGGAGCGGTATTTT
>TRBJ1-2|-|TRBV15|TRBD1
CATSRIMVGGGNPYGYTF
TGTGCCACCAGCAGAATAATGGTTGGAGGGGGCAACCCATATGGCTACACCTTC
>TRBJ2-1|-|TRBV5-1|TRBD2
CASSWGTSGTYNEQFF
TGCGCCAGCAGCTGGGGGACTAGCGGCACCTACAATGAGCAGTTCTTC
>TRBJ2-1|-|TRBV7-2|TRBD2
CASTVSGGNSYNEQFF
TGTGCCAGCACCGTTAGCGGGGGGAATTCTTACAATGAGCAGTTCTTC
>TRBJ1-5|-|TRBV28|TRBD1
CASSFQDRGLNQPQHF
TGTGCCAGCAGTTTCCAGGACAGGGGACTCAATCAGCCCCAGCATTTT